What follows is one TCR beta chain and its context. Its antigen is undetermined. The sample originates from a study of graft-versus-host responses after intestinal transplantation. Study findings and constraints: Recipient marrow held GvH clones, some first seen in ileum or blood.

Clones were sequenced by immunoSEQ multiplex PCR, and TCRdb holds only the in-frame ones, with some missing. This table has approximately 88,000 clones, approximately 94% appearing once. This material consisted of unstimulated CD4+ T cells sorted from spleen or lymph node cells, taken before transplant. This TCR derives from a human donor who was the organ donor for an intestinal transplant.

CDR3 DNA: TGTGCCAGCAGTTCCCGGACAGGGAGTCAGCCCCAGCATTTT. Protein product: CASSSRTGSQPQHF. The rearrangement links TRBV27 to TRBJ1-5; 8 nucleotides align to TRBD1. The V gene end was trimmed by 4 bases and the J gene end by 6 bases; junction bases not matched to a gene: 5. Germline loops: CDR1 MNHEY, CDR2 SMNVEV (reference sequence). CDR3 length equals 14 residues.